The sequence of this T cell receptor beta chain was determined in a study of shared clonotypes between healthy human individuals. Trimming cost V 2 bases and J 0 bases; bases outside gene matches: 6. The CDR3 runs to 17 residues. The V gene's germline CDR1 is MDHEN and CDR2 SYDVKM. This clone appeared a single time. Sequencing was performed with immunoSEQ multiplex PCR; in TCRdb, only in-frame clones are kept and a portion is missing. The table shows 2,500,000 or so clones, with more than 85% occurring only once. The sequenced sample was naive CD4+ T cells from PBMCs. Subset defined: CD45RA+ positively selected. The TCR was taken from a man aged 18 to 29 in good health. Some clones in this sample may be carry-over from other donors' samples. The V and J genes are TRBV28 and TRBJ2-3; 9 positions match TRBD2. CDR3 in DNA: TGTGCCAGCAGTTTAGATACTAGCGGGTCAAGCACAGATACGCAGTATTTT. Its translation: CASSLDTSGSSTDTQYF.